This T cell receptor (beta chain) is from a study of response to subunit inactivated influenza vaccine. Study-level results: The authors suggested that every seasonal influenza vaccination recruits few new T cells.

For this clonotype: Its matching antigen is unknown.

TCRdb reanalysed the RT-PCR reads using MiXCR and keeps one entry per CDR3 protein. The table has a few hundred thousand distinct CDR3 sequences, 11% to 15% seen once. The CDR3 length is 18 residues. Germline V lookup: CDR1 SGHAT, CDR2 FQDESV (reference sequence). Trimming stripped 1 base from V and 0 bases from J, with 13 bases between. This TCR derives from a man over 45 who received an inactivated influenza vaccine. The chain joins TRBV11-1 to TRBJ2-6, with D perhaps being TRBD1 or TRBD2 (5 bases each). The specimen was PBMCs from blood, collected roughly 12 days after vaccination. The CDR3 loop reads CASSLVGLGASGANVLTF. In nucleotides, the CDR3 is TGTGCCAGCAGCTTAGTTGGCCTCGGGGCCTCTGGGGCCAACGTCCTGACTTTC.